The clone carrying this T cell receptor (beta chain) was seen a handful of times. The antigen remains undetermined. V was cut by 6 bases and J by 0 bases, with 9 bases left in between. The CDR3 has 15 amino acids. Germline values: CDR1 SGHAT, CDR2 FQNNGV. This record belongs to a study of OX40 agonist ivuxolimab in advanced cancers. The overall study: The patients' treatment was ivuxolimab, an agonistic anti-OX40 (CD134) antibody. Three partial responders included one hepatocellular carcinoma patient and two cutaneous melanoma patients.

Findings and caveats of the study: Average numbers of expanded clones were greater in CD8+ T cells than in CD4+.

Assay: immunoSEQ multiplex PCR; the TCRdb copy retains only in-frame clones and omits some. In the table there are fewer than 65,000 clones, 80% to 90% of which are singletons. Baseline was the first blood sampling point, followed by cycle 4 day 1 and cycle 7 day 1. The clonotype originates from an adult with an advanced solid tumor such as melanoma, head and neck, liver or kidney cancer. This chain uses TRBV11-2 with TRBJ1-6; D not resolved. The material sequenced was CD4+ or CD8+ T cells sorted from blood, taken in a trial of the OX40 agonist ivuxolimab. CDR3 sequence reads: CASSTTVSYNSPLHF. The DNA of the CDR3 is TGTGCCAGCAGTACAACAGTCTCCTATAATTCACCCCTCCACTTT. Full variable domain (outside the CDR3, taken from reference TRBV11-2 and TRBJ1-6): EAGVAQSPRYKIIEKRQSVAFWCNPISGHATLYWYQQILGQGPKLLIQFQNNGVVDDSQLPKDRFSAERLKGVDSTLKIQPAKLEDSAVYLCASSTTVSYNSPLHFGNGTRLTVT.